This TCR beta chain stems from a study of T cell responses to AZD1222 COVID-19 vaccine. Overall study findings and caveats: Reportedly, close to half of spike-specific TCRs are directed against unmutated variant regions. White British people made up most donors, females outnumbered males, and clonal diversity was possibly underestimated. Researchers took repertoire samples only after the peak T cell response had come.

Concerning this clone itself: What it binds is unknown.

Measured with immunoSEQ multiplex PCR; TCRdb has only the in-frame clones, and not every one. The sample yields 95,000 to 150,000 clones, about 89% seen once. Trimming stripped 7 bases from V and 5 bases from J, with 15 bases between. There are 13 residues in the CDR3. In germline, CDR1 is LNHDA, CDR2 SQIVND (reference sequence). The chain links TRBV19 to TRBJ2-7; weak D call: TRBD2 (6 bases). Sequencing used peripheral blood, obtained on day 0 of AZD1222 vaccination. The sequence was obtained from an adult in good health. CDR3 in amino acids: CASKEGGVHEQYF. The DNA of the CDR3 is TGTGCCAGTAAGGAGGGAGGAGTTCACGAGCAGTACTTC.